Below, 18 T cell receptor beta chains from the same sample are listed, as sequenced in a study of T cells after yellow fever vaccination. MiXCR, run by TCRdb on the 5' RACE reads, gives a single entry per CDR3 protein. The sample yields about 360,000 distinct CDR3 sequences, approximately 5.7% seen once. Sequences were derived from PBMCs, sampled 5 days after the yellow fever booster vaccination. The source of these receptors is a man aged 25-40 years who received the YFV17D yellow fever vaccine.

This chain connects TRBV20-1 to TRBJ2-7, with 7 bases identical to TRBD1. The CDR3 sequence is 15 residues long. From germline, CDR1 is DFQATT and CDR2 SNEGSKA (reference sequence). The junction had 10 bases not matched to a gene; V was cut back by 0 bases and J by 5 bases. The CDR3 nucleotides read TGCAGTGCTAGAGATGGGAGAAAAGGGGGCCACGAGCAGTACTTC. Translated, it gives CSARDGRKGGHEQYF.

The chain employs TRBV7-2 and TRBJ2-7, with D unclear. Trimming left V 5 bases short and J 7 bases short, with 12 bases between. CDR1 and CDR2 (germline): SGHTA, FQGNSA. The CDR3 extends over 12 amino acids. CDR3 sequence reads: CASSPLVGEQYF. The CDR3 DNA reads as TGTGCCAGCAGCCCCCTGGTCGGGGAGCAGTACTTC. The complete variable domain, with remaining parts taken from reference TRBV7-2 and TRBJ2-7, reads GAGVSQSPSNKVTEKGKDVELRCDPISGHTALYWYRQSLGQGLEFLIYFQGNSAPDKSGLPSDRFSAERTGGSVSTLTIQRTQQEDSAVYLCASSPLVGEQYFGPGTRLTVT.

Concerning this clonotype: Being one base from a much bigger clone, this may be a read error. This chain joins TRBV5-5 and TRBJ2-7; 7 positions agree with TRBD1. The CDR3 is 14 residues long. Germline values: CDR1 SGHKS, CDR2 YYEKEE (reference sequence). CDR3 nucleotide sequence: TGTGCCAGCAGCTTAGGGGACAGCTACTACGAGCCGTACTTC. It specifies CASSLGDSYYEPYF.

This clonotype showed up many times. The CDR3: CASSQGTTGTGELFF. CDR3 nucleotides: TGTGCCAGCAGCCAGGGGACTACGGGAACCGGGGAGCTGTTTTTT. This chain joins TRBV4-2 and TRBJ2-2; 7 bases line up with TRBD2. Germline assignment: CDR1 LGHNA and CDR2 YNFKEQ. The CDR3 spans 15 residues. With V trimmed by 3 bases and J by 5 bases, 6 bases remained unmatched.

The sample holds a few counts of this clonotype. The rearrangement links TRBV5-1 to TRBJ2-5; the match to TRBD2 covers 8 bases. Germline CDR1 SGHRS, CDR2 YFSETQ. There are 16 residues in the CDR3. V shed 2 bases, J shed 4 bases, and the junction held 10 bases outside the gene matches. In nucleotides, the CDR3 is TGCGCCAGCAGCTTAGCCCACGGGAGGGCCCTAGAGACCCAGTACTTC. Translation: CASSLAHGRALETQYF. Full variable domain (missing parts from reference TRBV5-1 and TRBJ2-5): KAGVTQTPRYLIKTRGQQVTLSCSPISGHRSVSWYQQTPGQGLQFLFEYFSETQRNKGNFPGRFSGRQFSNSRSEMNVSTLELGDSALYLCASSLAHGRALETQYFGPGTRLLVL.

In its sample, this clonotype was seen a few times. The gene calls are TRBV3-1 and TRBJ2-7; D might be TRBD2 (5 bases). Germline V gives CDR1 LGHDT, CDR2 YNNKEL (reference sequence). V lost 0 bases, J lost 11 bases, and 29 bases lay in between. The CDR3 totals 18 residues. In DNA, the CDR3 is TGTGCCAGCAGCCAAGAAGCCGATACATCCGCGGACTTGGTTGTTAAGTACTTC. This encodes CASSQEADTSADLVVKYF.

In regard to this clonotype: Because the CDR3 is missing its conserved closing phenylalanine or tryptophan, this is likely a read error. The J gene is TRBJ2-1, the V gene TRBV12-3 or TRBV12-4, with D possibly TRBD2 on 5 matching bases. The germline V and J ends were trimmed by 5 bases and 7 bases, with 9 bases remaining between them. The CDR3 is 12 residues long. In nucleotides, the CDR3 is TGTGCCAGCAGTCCGACGGGGAATGAGCAGTTCCTC. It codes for CASSPTGNEQFL.

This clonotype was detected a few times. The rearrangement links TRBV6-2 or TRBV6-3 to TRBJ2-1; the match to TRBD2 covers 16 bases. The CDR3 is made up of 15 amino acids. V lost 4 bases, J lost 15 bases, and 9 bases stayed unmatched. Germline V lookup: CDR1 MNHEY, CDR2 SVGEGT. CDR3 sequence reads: CASSSTGTSGRVVFF. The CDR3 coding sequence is TGTGCCAGCAGTTCCACCGGGACTAGCGGGAGGGTGGTGTTCTTC.

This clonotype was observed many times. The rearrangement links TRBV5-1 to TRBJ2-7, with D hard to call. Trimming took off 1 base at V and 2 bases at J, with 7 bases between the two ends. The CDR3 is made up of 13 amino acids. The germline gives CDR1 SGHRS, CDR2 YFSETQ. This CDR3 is CASSLYATYEQYF. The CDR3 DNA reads TGCGCCAGCAGCTTGTACGCAACCTACGAGCAGTACTTC.

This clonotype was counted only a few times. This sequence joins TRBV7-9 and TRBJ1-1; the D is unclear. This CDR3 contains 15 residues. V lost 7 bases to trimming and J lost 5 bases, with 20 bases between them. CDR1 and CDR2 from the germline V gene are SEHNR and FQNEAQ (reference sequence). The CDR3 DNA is TGTGCCAGCAACCTGGGAGGCACCCCTCCGACTGAAGCTTTCTTT. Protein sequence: CASNLGGTPPTEAFF. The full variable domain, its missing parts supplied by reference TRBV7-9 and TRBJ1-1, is DTGVSQNPRHKITKRGQNVTFRCDPISEHNRLYWYRQTLGQGPEFLTYFQNEAQLEKSRLLSDRFSAERPKGSFSTLEIQRTEQGDSAMYLCASNLGGTPPTEAFFGQGTRLTVV.

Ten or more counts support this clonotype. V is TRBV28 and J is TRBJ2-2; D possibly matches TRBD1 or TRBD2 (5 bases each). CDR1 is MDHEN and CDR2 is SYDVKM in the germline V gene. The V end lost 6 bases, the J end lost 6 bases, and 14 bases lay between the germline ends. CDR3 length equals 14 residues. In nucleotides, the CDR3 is TGTGCCAGCAGCTACGACAGAGGGGCCGGGGAGCTGTTTTTT. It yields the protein CASSYDRGAGELFF.

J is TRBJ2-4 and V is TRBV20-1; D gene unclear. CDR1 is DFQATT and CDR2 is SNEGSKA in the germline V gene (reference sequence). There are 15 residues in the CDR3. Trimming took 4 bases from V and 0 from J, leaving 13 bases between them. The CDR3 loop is CSATDSSLAKNIQYF. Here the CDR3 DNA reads TGCAGTGCTACCGACTCCTCTCTAGCCAAAAACATTCAGTACTTC.

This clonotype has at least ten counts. CDR3 residues: CASSPNGGAETQYF. The CDR3 bases are TGCGCCAGCAGCCCCAACGGAGGGGCAGAGACCCAGTACTTC. The rearrangement links TRBV4-3 to TRBJ2-5, with D perhaps TRBD2 (6 bases). The V and J ends lost 4 bases and 4 bases respectively, with 13 bases between them. The CDR3 runs 14 residues. In germline, CDR1 is LGHNA, CDR2 YSLEER.

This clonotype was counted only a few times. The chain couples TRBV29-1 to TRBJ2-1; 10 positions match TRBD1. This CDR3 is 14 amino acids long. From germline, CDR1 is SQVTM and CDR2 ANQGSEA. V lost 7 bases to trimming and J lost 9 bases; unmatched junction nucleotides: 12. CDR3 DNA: TGCAGCGCCACCGCCGGGACAGGGGAGGGTGAGCAGTTCTTC. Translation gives CSATAGTGEGEQFF.

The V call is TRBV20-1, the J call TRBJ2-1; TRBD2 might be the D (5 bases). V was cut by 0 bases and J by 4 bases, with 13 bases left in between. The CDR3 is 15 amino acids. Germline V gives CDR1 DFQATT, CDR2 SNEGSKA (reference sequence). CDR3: CSARDAGNPYNEQFF. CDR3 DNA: TGCAGTGCTAGAGATGCGGGCAATCCTTACAATGAGCAGTTCTTC.

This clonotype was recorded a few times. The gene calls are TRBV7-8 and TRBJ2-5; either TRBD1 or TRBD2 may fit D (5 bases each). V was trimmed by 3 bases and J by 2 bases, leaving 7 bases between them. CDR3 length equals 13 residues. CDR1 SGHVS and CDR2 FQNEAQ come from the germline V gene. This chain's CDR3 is CASSLWGQETQYF. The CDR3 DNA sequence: TGTGCCAGCAGCTTGTGGGGGCAAGAGACCCAGTACTTC.

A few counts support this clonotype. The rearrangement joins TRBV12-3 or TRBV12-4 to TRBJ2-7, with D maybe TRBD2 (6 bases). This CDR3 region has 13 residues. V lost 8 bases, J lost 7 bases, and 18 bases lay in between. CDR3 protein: CASGSMGGEEQYF. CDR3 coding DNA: TGTGCCAGCGGGTCGATGGGGGGAGAGGAGCAGTACTTC.

CDR3 DNA: TGTGCCAGCAGCAAGGACAACTCCTACGAGCAGTACTTC. Translated, it gives CASSKDNSYEQYF. This chain joins TRBV7-9 and TRBJ2-7; D might be TRBD1 (5 bases). The CDR3 runs to 13 residues. V shed 5 bases and J shed 0 bases, with 8 bases lying between them. CDR1 and CDR2 from the germline V gene are SEHNR and FQNEAQ (reference sequence).